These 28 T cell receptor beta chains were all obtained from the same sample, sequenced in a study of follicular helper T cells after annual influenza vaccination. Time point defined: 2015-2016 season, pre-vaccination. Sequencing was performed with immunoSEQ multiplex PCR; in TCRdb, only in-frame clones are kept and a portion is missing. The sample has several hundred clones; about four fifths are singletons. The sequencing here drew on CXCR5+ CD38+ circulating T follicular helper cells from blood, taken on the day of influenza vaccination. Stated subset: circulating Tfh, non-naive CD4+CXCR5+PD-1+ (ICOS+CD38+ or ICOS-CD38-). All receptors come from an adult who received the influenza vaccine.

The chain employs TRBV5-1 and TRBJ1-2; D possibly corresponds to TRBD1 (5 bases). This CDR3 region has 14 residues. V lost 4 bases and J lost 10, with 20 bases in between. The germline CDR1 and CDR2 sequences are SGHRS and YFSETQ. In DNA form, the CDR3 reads TGCGCCAGCAGCCCCTTAGGGTATGGGGGTGACTACACCTTC. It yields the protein CASSPLGYGGDYTF.

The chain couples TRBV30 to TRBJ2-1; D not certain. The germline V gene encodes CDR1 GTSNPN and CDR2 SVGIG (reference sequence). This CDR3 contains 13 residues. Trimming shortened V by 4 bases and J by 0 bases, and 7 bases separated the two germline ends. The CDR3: CAWMASSYNEQFF. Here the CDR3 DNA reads TGTGCCTGGATGGCGAGCTCCTACAATGAGCAGTTCTTC.

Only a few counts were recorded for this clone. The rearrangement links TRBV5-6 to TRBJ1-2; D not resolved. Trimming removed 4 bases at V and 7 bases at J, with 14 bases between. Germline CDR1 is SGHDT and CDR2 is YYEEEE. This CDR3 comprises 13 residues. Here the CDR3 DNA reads TGTGCCAGCAGCCCCAACTGGGAGTCTGGCTACACCTTC. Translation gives CASSPNWESGYTF.

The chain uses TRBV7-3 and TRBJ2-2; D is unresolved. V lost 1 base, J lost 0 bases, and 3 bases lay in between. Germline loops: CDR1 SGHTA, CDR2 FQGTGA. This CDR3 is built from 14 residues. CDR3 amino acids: CASSLMTNTGELFF. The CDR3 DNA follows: TGTGCCAGCAGCTTAATGACGAACACCGGGGAGCTGTTTTTT.

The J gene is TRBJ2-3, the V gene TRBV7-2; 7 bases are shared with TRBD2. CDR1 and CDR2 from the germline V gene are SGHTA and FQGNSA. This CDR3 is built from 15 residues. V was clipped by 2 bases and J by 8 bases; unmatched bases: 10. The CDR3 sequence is CASSLTAGVVGTQYF. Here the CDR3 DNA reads TGTGCCAGCAGCTTAACGGCGGGGGTAGTGGGTACGCAGTATTTT.

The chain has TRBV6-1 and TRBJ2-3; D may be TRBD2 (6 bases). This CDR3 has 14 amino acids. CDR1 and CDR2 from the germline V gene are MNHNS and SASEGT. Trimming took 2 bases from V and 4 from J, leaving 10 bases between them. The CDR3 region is CASSEPPGADTQYF. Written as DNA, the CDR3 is TGTGCCAGCAGTGAACCCCCGGGGGCAGATACGCAGTATTTT.

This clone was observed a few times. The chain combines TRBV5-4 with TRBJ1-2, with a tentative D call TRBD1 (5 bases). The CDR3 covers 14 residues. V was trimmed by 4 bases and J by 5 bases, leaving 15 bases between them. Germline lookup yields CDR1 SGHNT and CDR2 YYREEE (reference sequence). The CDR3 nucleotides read TGTGCCAGCAGCATAGACCAGGGCGGGTATGGCTACACCTTC. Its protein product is CASSIDQGGYGYTF.

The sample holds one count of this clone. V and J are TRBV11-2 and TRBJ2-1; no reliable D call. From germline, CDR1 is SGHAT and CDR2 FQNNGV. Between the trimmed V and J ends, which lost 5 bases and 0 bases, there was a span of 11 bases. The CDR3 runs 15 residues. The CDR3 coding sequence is TGTGCCAGCAGCCTCCTTTGGGGCTCCTACAATGAGCAGTTCTTC. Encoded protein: CASSLLWGSYNEQFF.

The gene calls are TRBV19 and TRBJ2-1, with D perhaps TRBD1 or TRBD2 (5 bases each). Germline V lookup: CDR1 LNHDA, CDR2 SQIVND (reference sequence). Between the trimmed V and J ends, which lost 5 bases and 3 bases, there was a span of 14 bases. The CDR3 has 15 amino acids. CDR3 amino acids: CASSRGRGFYNEQFF. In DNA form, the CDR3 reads TGTGCCAGTAGTCGGGGACGGGGCTTCTACAATGAGCAGTTCTTC.

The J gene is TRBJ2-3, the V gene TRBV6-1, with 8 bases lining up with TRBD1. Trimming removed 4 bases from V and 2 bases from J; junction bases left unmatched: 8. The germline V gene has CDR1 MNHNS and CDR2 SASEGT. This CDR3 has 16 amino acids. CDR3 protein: CASSGIQGAPTDTQYF. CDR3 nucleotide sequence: TGTGCCAGCAGTGGAATTCAGGGGGCCCCCACAGATACGCAGTATTTT.

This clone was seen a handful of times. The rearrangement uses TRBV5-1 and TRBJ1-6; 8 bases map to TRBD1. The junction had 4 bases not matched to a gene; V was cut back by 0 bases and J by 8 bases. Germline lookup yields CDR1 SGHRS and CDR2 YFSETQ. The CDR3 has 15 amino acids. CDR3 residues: CASSLAVTGDSPLHF. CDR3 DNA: TGCGCCAGCAGCTTGGCGGTGACAGGGGATTCACCCCTCCACTTT. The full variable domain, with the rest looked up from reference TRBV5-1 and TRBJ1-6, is KAGVTQTPRYLIKTRGQQVTLSCSPISGHRSVSWYQQTPGQGLQFLFEYFSETQRNKGNFPGRFSGRQFSNSRSEMNVSTLELGDSALYLCASSLAVTGDSPLHFGNGTRLTVT.

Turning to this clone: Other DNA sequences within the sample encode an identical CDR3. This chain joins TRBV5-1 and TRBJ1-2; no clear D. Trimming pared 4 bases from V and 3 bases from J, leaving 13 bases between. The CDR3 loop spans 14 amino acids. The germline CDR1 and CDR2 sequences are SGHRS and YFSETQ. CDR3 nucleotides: TGCGCCAGCAGCCCGACGAGATCGGACTATGGCTACACCTTC. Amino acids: CASSPTRSDYGYTF. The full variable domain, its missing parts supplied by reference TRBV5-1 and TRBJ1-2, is KAGVTQTPRYLIKTRGQQVTLSCSPISGHRSVSWYQQTPGQGLQFLFEYFSETQRNKGNFPGRFSGRQFSNSRSEMNVSTLELGDSALYLCASSPTRSDYGYTFGSGTRLTVV.

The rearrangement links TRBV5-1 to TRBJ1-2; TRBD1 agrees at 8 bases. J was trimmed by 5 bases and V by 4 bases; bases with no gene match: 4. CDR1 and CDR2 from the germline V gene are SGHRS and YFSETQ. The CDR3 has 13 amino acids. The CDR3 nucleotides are TGCGCCAGCAGCGATACAGGGGGGTATGGCTACACCTTC. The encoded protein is CASSDTGGYGYTF.

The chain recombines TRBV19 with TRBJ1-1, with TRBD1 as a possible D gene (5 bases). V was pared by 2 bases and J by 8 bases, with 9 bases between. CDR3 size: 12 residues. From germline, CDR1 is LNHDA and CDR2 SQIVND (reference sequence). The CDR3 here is CASSINGGEAFF. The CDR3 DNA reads TGTGCCAGTAGTATAAACGGGGGGGAAGCTTTCTTT. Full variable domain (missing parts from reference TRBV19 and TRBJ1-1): DGGITQSPKYLFRKEGQNVTLSCEQNLNHDAMYWYRQDPGQGLRLIYYSQIVNDFQKGDIAEGYSVSREKKESFPLTVTSAQKNPTAFYLCASSINGGEAFFGQGTRLTVV.

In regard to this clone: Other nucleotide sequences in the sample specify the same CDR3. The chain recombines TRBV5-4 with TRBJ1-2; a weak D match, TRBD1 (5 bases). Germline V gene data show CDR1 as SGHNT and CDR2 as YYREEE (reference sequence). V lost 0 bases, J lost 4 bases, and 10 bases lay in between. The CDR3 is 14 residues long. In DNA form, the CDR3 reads TGTGCCAGCAGCTTGGATCCGGGGGGCTATGGCTACACCTTC. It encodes CASSLDPGGYGYTF.

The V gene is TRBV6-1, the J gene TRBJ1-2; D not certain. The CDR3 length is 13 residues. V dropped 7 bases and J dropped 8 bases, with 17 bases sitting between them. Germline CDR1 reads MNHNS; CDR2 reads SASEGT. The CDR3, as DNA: TGTGCCAGCATGCTTGCAGGCATTGGGGGCTACACCTTC. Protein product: CASMLAGIGGYTF.

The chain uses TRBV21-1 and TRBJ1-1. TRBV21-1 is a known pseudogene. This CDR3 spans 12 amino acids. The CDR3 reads CASSTIRTEAFF. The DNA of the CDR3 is TGTGCCAGCAGCACAATTCGCACTGAAGCTTTCTTT.

The CDR3: CASSPGLATAKNIQYF. For the CDR3, the DNA is TGCGCCAGCAGCCCGGGACTAGCGACAGCCAAAAACATTCAGTACTTC. The rearrangement uses TRBV5-1 and TRBJ2-4; 10 nucleotides match TRBD2. CDR3 length: 16 amino acids. V was clipped by 4 bases and J by 0 bases; unmatched bases: 4. Germline loops: CDR1 SGHRS, CDR2 YFSETQ. Based on the CDR3 plus reference TRBV5-1 and TRBJ2-4, the full variable domain is KAGVTQTPRYLIKTRGQQVTLSCSPISGHRSVSWYQQTPGQGLQFLFEYFSETQRNKGNFPGRFSGRQFSNSRSEMNVSTLELGDSALYLCASSPGLATAKNIQYFGAGTRLSVL.

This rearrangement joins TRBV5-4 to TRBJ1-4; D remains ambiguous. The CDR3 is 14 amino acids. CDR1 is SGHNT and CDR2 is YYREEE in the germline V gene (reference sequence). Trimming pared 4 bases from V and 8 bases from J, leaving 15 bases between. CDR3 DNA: TGTGCCAGCAGCCCTGGTTTAGGCGGGGAAAAACTGTTTTTT. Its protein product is CASSPGLGGEKLFF.

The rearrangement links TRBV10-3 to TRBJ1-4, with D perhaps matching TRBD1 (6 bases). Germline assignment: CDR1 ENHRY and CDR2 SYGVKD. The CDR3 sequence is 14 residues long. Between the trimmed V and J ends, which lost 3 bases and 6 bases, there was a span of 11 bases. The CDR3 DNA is TGTGCCATCAGTGAAGGGGGGGTTGATGAAAAACTGTTTTTT. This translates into CAISEGGVDEKLFF.

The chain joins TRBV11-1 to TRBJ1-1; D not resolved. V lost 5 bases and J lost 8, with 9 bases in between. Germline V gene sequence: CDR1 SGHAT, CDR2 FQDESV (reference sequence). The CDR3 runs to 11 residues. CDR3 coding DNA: TGTGCCAGCAGCGAAATGGCCGAAGCTTTCTTT. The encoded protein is CASSEMAEAFF. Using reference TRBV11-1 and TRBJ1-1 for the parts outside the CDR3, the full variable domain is EAEVAQSPRYKITEKSQAVAFWCDPISGHATLYWYRQILGQGPELLVQFQDESVVDDSQLPKDRFSAERLKGVDSTLKIQPAELGDSAMYLCASSEMAEAFFGQGTRLTVV.

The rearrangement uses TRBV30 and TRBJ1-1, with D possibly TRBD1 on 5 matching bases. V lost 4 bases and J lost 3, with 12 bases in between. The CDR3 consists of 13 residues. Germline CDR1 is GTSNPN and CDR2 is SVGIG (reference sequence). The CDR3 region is CAWTLRDDTEAFF. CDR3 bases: TGTGCCTGGACCCTCAGGGACGACACTGAAGCTTTCTTT.

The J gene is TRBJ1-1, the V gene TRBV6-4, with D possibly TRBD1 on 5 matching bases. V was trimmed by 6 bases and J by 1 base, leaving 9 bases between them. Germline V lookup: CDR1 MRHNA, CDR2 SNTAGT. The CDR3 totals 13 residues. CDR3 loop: CASREGQNTEAFF. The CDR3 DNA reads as TGTGCCAGCAGAGAAGGACAGAACACTGAAGCTTTCTTT.

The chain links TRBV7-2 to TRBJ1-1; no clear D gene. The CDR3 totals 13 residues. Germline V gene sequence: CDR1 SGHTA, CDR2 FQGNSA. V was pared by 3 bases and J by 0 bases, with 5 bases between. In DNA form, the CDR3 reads TGTGCCAGCAGCTTCTCCATGAACACTGAAGCTTTCTTT. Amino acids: CASSFSMNTEAFF.

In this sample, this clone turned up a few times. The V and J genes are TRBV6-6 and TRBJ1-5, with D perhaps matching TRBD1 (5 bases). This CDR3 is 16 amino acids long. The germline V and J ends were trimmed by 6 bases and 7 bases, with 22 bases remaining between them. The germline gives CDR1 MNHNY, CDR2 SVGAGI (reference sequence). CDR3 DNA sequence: TGTGCCAGCAGGGACCTCGGGGGAAGTGGGGGGCAGCCCCAGCATTTT. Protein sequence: CASRDLGGSGGQPQHF.

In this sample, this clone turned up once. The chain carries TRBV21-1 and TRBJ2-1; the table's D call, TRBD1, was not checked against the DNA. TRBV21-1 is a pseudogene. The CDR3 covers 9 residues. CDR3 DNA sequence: TGTGCCACCATCAATGAGCAGTTCTTC. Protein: CATINEQFF.

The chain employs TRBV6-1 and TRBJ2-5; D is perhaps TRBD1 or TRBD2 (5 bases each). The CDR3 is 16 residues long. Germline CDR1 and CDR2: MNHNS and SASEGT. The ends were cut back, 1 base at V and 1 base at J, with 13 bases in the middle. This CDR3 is CASSEESGTTQETQYF. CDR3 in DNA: TGTGCCAGCAGTGAAGAATCCGGGACGACCCAAGAGACCCAGTACTTC.

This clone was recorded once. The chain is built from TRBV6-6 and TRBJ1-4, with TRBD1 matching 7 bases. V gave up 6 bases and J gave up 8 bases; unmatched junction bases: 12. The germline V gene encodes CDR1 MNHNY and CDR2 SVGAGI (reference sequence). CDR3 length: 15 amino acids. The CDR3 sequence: CASSHRSGGSEKLFF. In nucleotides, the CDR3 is TGTGCCAGCAGCCACCGGTCAGGGGGGAGCGAAAAACTGTTTTTT.